One and the same sample provided the 29 T cell receptor beta chains below, sequenced in a study of spatial heterogeneity in lung cancer (dated by TCRdb to 2018 to 2020). In light of the paper, this sample's time point label describes: sample taken at primary tumor resection. TCR sequencing used whole RNA extracted from tumor and nontumor lung tissue, or from cryopreserved PBMC samples, without cell sorting. Preparation of the library involved 5' RACE. Sequencing relied on a NextSeq 500. TCRdb reprocessed the public reads (quality trimming at Q25 with fastp, clone calling with MiXCR) and kept in-frame beta chains. CDR3 protein sequences are deduplicated, and each keeps its most common genes and DNA. The sample profile shows almost 75,000 distinct CDR3 sequences; about an eighth of them were found once. The ten largest clones take up 7.2% of the sample. This specimen was PBMCs, taken at surgery. These receptors all stem from a male donor with early-stage non-small cell lung cancer.

This clonotype was detected a few times. The genes are TRBV6-5 and TRBJ2-7; D might be TRBD1 (7 bases). The CDR3 covers 15 residues. V was trimmed by 5 bases and J by 4 bases, leaving 18 bases between them. Looked up from germline, CDR1 is MNHEY and CDR2 is SVGAGI. CDR3 coding DNA: TGTGCCAGCAGTCCGACAGGGAGGTTTGGATACGAGCAGTACTTC. It translates to CASSPTGRFGYEQYF.

The sample holds many counts of this clonotype. The V and J genes are TRBV20-1 and TRBJ2-7, with D maybe TRBD1 (6 bases). The germline CDR1 and CDR2 sequences are DFQATT and SNEGSKA (reference sequence). The ends were cut back, 3 bases at V and 2 bases at J, with 11 bases in the middle. This CDR3 spans 13 amino acids. CDR3 nucleotides: TGCAGTGCTAGGAGTCAGGGGCCCTACGAGCAGTACTTC. Its translation is CSARSQGPYEQYF.

This clonotype was observed many times. This chain joins TRBV11-2 and TRBJ2-3; D gene uncertain. This CDR3 region has 13 residues. The V gene's germline CDR1 is SGHAT and CDR2 FQNNGV. Trimming stripped 5 bases from V and 2 bases from J, with 8 bases between. The CDR3 spells CASSKFYTDTQYF. CDR3 DNA sequence: TGTGCCAGCAGCAAATTCTACACAGATACGCAGTATTTT.

V is TRBV10-2 and J is TRBJ1-5; the D gene is possibly TRBD1 (6 bases). The CDR3 is made up of 15 amino acids. Germline CDR1 WSHSY, CDR2 SAAADI. V lost 2 bases to trimming and J lost 2 bases, with 10 bases between them. The CDR3 is CASSEGGPGNQPQHF. CDR3 DNA: TGCGCCAGCAGTGAGGGGGGGCCGGGCAATCAGCCCCAGCATTTT.

This clonotype occurred many times. The V and J genes are TRBV19 and TRBJ2-3; D is undetermined. V lost 5 bases to trimming and J lost 5 bases, with 11 bases between them. Germline values: CDR1 LNHDA, CDR2 SQIVND (reference sequence). The CDR3 sequence is 13 residues long. The CDR3 is CASSRLTGDTQYF. CDR3 DNA: TGTGCCAGTAGTCGACTTACGGGAGATACGCAGTATTTT.

J is TRBJ2-7 and V is TRBV19; D is perhaps TRBD2 (6 bases). The V end was cut by 4 bases, the J end by 0 bases, with 13 bases between. The CDR3 totals 15 residues. Germline-derived CDR1 and CDR2 are LNHDA and SQIVND (reference sequence). This CDR3 is CASSTRGGFSYEQYF. CDR3 nucleotides: TGTGCCAGTAGTACCCGGGGAGGCTTCTCCTACGAGCAGTACTTC.

The table lists this clonotype with many counts. The chain carries TRBV30 and TRBJ1-5; D unresolved. Looked up from germline, CDR1 is GTSNPN and CDR2 is SVGIG (reference sequence). V lost 2 bases, J lost 2 bases, and 10 bases lay in between. CDR3 size: 14 residues. The CDR3 loop reads CAWSWGTGNQPQHF. In DNA form, the CDR3 reads TGTGCCTGGAGTTGGGGTACTGGCAATCAGCCCCAGCATTTT. The whole variable domain, filled in from reference TRBV30 and TRBJ1-5, reads SQTIHQWPATLVQPVGSPLSLECTVEGTSNPNLYWYRQAAGRGLQLLFYSVGIGQISSEVPQNLSASRPQDRQFILSSKKLLLSDSGFYLCAWSWGTGNQPQHFGDGTRLSIL.

Many counts were recorded for this clonotype. J is TRBJ1-2 and V is TRBV28; 11 bases are shared with TRBD1. Germline-derived CDR1 and CDR2 are MDHEN and SYDVKM. V lost 1 base, J lost 4 bases, and 5 bases stayed unmatched. This CDR3 has 16 residues. The CDR3 loop is CASSLFGQGAIYGYTF. CDR3 DNA: TGTGCCAGCAGTTTATTCGGACAGGGGGCGATCTATGGCTACACCTTC.

This clonotype has at least ten counts. The chain joins TRBV5-1 to TRBJ1-2; a weak D match, TRBD1 (5 bases). Germline assignment: CDR1 SGHRS and CDR2 YFSETQ. CDR3 length: 13 residues. V lost 2 bases, J lost 1 base, and 6 bases lay in between. This CDR3 reads CASSFGGNYGYTF. Here the CDR3 DNA reads TGCGCCAGCAGCTTCGGGGGTAACTATGGCTACACCTTC.

The table lists this clonotype with many counts. The chain carries TRBV29-1 and TRBJ2-7; D may be TRBD1 or TRBD2 (5 bases each). This CDR3 comprises 13 residues. The germline V gene has CDR1 SQVTM and CDR2 ANQGSEA. Between the trimmed V and J ends, which lost 3 bases and 4 bases, there was a span of 13 bases. CDR3: CSVDQGDGYEQYF. The CDR3 DNA is TGCAGCGTTGACCAGGGAGATGGGTACGAGCAGTACTTC.

The gene calls are TRBV6-2 or TRBV6-3 and TRBJ2-5, with 9 bases identical to TRBD2. Looked up from germline, CDR1 is MNHEY and CDR2 is SVGEGT. The CDR3 totals 15 residues. V dropped 2 bases and J dropped 2; count of bases not matched to a gene: 3. Written as DNA, the CDR3 is TGTGCCAGCAGTTACACTAGCGGGCCGCAAGAGACCCAGTACTTC. This sequence encodes CASSYTSGPQETQYF.

This clonotype showed up just a few times. J is TRBJ2-5 and V is TRBV29-1; unclear D gene. The germline gives CDR1 SQVTM, CDR2 ANQGSEA. CDR3 size: 14 residues. Trimming left V 3 bases short and J 5 bases short, with 16 bases between. This chain's CDR3 is CSVDDPAPAETQYF. CDR3 nucleotides: TGCAGCGTTGACGATCCAGCACCTGCGGAGACCCAGTACTTC.

The chain recombines TRBV24-1 with TRBJ1-5; D ambiguous. V was shortened by 5 bases and J by 2 bases, with 6 bases between the two germline ends. The CDR3 is made up of 13 amino acids. CDR1 is KGHDR and CDR2 is SFDVKD in the germline V gene. DNA for the CDR3: TGTGCCACCAGTGGGGGAGGCAATCAGCCCCAGCATTTT. Its translation: CATSGGGNQPQHF.

This clonotype was recorded at least ten times. CDR3 DNA sequence: TGTGCCAGCAGTGAACAACCGGGACTAGCGGGAGGACCCTACAATGAGCAGTTCTTC. Protein: CASSEQPGLAGGPYNEQFF. V gene TRBV25-1 combines with J gene TRBJ2-1, with 15 bases aligning to TRBD2. The germline V gene has CDR1 MGHDK and CDR2 SYGVNS. The J segment lost 2 bases and the V segment lost 2 bases, leaving 7 bases of the junction unmatched. The CDR3 runs 19 residues.

The chain is built from TRBV2 and TRBJ2-7; no reliable D call. Germline V gene sequence: CDR1 SNHLY, CDR2 FYNNEI. V dropped 4 bases and J dropped 5 bases, with 12 bases sitting between them. This CDR3 comprises 13 residues. CDR3 amino acids: CASSGELFNEQYF. In nucleotides, the CDR3 is TGTGCCAGCAGTGGCGAGTTATTCAACGAGCAGTACTTC.

This clonotype was seen at least ten times. This sequence joins TRBV9 and TRBJ1-1; TRBD1 might be the D (5 bases). The V end lost 4 bases, the J end lost 1 base, and 14 bases lay between the germline ends. Germline CDR1 is SGDLS and CDR2 is YYNGEE. This CDR3 comprises 15 residues. The CDR3 coding sequence is TGTGCCAGCAGCTCTAGAGGGACCGCGAACACTGAAGCTTTCTTT. Translating gives CASSSRGTANTEAFF.

The sample holds a few counts of this clonotype. V gene TRBV4-1 combines with J gene TRBJ1-2; 10 nucleotides align to TRBD1. The CDR3 is 16 residues long. The V and J ends lost 6 bases and 4 bases, in that order; junction bases with no gene match: 11. Germline lookup yields CDR1 MGHRA and CDR2 YSYEKL. CDR3 amino acids: CASRLTLDRGTYGYTF. The DNA of the CDR3 is TGCGCCAGCAGGCTAACCTTGGACAGGGGGACCTATGGCTACACCTTC.

Only a few counts were recorded for this clonotype. The gene calls are TRBV7-6 and TRBJ2-7; TRBD1 might be the D (6 bases). V was pared by 1 base and J by 4 bases, with 17 bases between. Germline V gene sequence: CDR1 SGHVS, CDR2 FNYEAQ. This CDR3 is built from 16 residues. CDR3 protein: CASSLELAGQHYEQYF. CDR3 DNA: TGTGCCAGCAGCTTAGAGTTAGCAGGACAGCATTACGAGCAGTACTTC.

This clonotype was seen at least ten times. CDR3 DNA: TGTGCCAGCAGGCCGGGACTAGCGGAAGGGTCCCAGTTCTTC. It translates to CASRPGLAEGSQFF. The chain carries TRBV4-2 and TRBJ2-1; 11 nucleotides match TRBD2. Trimming cost V 6 bases and J 13 bases; bases outside gene matches: 11. Germline V gene data show CDR1 as LGHNA and CDR2 as YNFKEQ. CDR3 length equals 14 residues.

This chain joins TRBV3-2 and TRBJ1-5; TRBD1 is taken as the D call from the table, unchecked against the DNA. TRBV3-2 is recorded as a pseudogene. CDR3 length: 15 amino acids. CDR3 protein: CASSQGSGGDQPQHF. For the CDR3, the DNA is TGTGCCAGCAGCCAAGGGTCAGGGGGGGATCAGCCCCAGCATTTT.

In its sample, this clonotype was seen a few times. This chain joins TRBV4-1 and TRBJ1-3; the D is unclear. Germline CDR1 MGHRA, CDR2 YSYEKL. CDR3 length: 15 residues. Trimming pared 0 bases from V and 1 base from J, leaving 7 bases between. CDR3 coding DNA: TGCGCCAGCAGCCAAGAAAGGAAATCTGGAAACACCATATATTTT. Protein sequence: CASSQERKSGNTIYF.

This chain joins TRBV7-9 and TRBJ2-3; D remains unclear. The germline V gene has CDR1 SEHNR and CDR2 FQNEAQ (reference sequence). The CDR3 is 13 amino acids. The V and J ends lost 3 bases and 6 bases respectively, with 10 bases between them. In nucleotides, the CDR3 is TGTGCCAGCAGCTTTTCGGCAGCCGATACGCAGTATTTT. Protein sequence: CASSFSAADTQYF.

This clonotype was recorded at least ten times. The chain carries TRBV6-5 and TRBJ1-5; D may be TRBD1 (5 bases). V shed 2 bases and J shed 1 base, with 9 bases lying between them. Per germline, CDR1 MNHEY and CDR2 SVGAGI. CDR3 length: 15 amino acids. CDR3 bases: TGTGCCAGCAGTTACAGGGGAGAGAGCAATCAGCCCCAGCATTTT. It encodes CASSYRGESNQPQHF.

This clonotype came up a few times. This rearrangement joins TRBV25-1 to TRBJ1-4, with 10 bases that match TRBD1. After removal of 3 bases from V and 3 bases from J, the junction contained 4 bases not matched to a gene. The CDR3 extends over 16 amino acids. Germline V lookup: CDR1 MGHDK, CDR2 SYGVNS. The chain's CDR3 is CASSDRDRGANEKLFF. The CDR3 DNA reads as TGTGCCAGCAGTGACCGGGACAGGGGCGCTAATGAAAAACTGTTTTTT.

The V and J genes are TRBV5-1 and TRBJ2-7; no definite D call. Germline CDR1 SGHRS, CDR2 YFSETQ. Deletions cut 0 bases from V and 3 bases from J, with 10 bases between. The CDR3 is 14 amino acids. The CDR3 DNA sequence: TGCGCCAGCAGCTTGGCCTCACAGAGCTACGAGCAGTACTTC. Translated, it gives CASSLASQSYEQYF.

The chain is built from TRBV6-2 or TRBV6-3 and TRBJ2-7; possible D gene TRBD2, 5 bases. Germline loops: CDR1 MNHEY, CDR2 SVGEGT. This CDR3 has 12 amino acids. V lost 7 bases to trimming and J lost 6 bases, with 13 bases between them. CDR3 DNA: TGTGCCAGCAAGGTAGTGGGAGCCGAGCAGTACTTC. It codes for CASKVVGAEQYF.

This clonotype has at least ten counts. The chain combines TRBV29-1 with TRBJ2-5; 9 bases map to TRBD2. CDR3 length equals 15 residues. Unmatched junction bases numbered 13, after V lost 8 bases and J lost 3 bases. The germline gives CDR1 SQVTM, CDR2 ANQGSEA. CDR3 protein: CSSRGAGGSKETQYF. CDR3 DNA: TGCAGCTCGAGGGGTGCGGGAGGGTCTAAAGAGACCCAGTACTTC.

This clonotype was observed a handful of times. This chain joins TRBV10-1 and TRBJ1-1; weak D call: TRBD1 (5 bases). CDR1 is WNHNN and CDR2 is SYGVQD in the germline V gene (reference sequence). This CDR3 spans 14 amino acids. Trimming removed 3 bases at V and 5 bases at J, with 13 bases between. CDR3 residues: CASSEQASRTEAFF. CDR3 sequence (DNA): TGCGCCAGCAGTGAACAGGCCAGTAGAACTGAAGCTTTCTTT.

This clonotype showed up just a few times. J is TRBJ2-3 and V is TRBV7-9, with unresolved D. Deletions cut 4 bases from V and 3 bases from J, with 14 bases between. Germline V gives CDR1 SEHNR, CDR2 FQNEAQ (reference sequence). The CDR3 spans 15 residues. As DNA, the CDR3 is TGTGCCAGCAGCTCAATCTCGTTTAGGACAGATACGCAGTATTTT. Translated, it gives CASSSISFRTDTQYF.